This T cell receptor beta chain was recorded in a study of blood T cell repertoires in COVID-19 (dated by TCRdb to 2020 to 2021). Regarding the study in general: Samples from collaborators originated in the United States, Italy and Spain and spanned both the acute and convalescent phases of COVID-19. The prospective study material was composed of cDNA or gDNA derived from T cells, B-cell-depleted T cells, or PBMCs. Subjects who had been exposed to COVID-19, were actively infected with it, or had recovered from it provided the deeply sampled blood TCRbeta repertoires that made up the dataset. The repertoires were released in a freely available public database intended as a resource for research on the immune response to SARS-CoV-2. The samples were drawn from two sources: the first 160 participants of the ongoing ImmuneRACE study, and 1,000 to 1,500 subjects contributed by 6 global collaborators. The sample metadata nearly always contained a de-identified subject ID, COVID-19 status, age in years and sex. Where available, HLA class I and class II types were obtained from metadata supplied by the sample provider rather than from assay-based typing. The investigation overall reported the following: The quantity of clinical and demographic metadata differed by source and by participant and was supplied without curation.

Collaborating institutions collected whole blood in K2EDTA tubes following their own protocols. Collaborator samples were shipped for TCRbeta analysis as frozen whole blood, isolated PBMCs, or DNA extracted from either sample type. The CDR3 holds 14 amino acids from the cysteine to the phenylalanine. The retained sequence is limited to the CDR3, 42 bases, with the frame set at the first base. Trimmed from V: 11 bases; trimmed from J: 6 bases; junction bases lacking a gene match: 12. From a lookup of the germline V gene (reference sequence), CDR1 and CDR2 are MNHEY and SMNVEV. Concerning this clone: No antigen is known for it. Base-call qualities are not available, and no considerably larger clone is one nucleotide away.

TCRbeta CDR3 regions were amplified from genomic DNA using the immunoSEQ Assay, a bias-controlled multiplex PCR. The original methods were these. Nucleated cell counts per sample were estimated from amplification of reference gene primers within the assay. To quantify the absolute abundance of each unique TCRbeta CDR3 rearrangement, sequence reads were collapsed and filtered. For each sample, productive Simpson clonality was calculated by taking the square root of Simpson's diversity index across productive rearrangements. The immuneACCESS repertoire file appears here via TCRdb, limited to in-frame rearrangements. These files lack a portion of the clones; in checked studies, under half of the deficit traces to unresolved V genes, and the cause of the others is not known. That table gives V, J and clone size, and the DNA gave D and trimming. For this sample the table gives about 87,000 clones, of which about 87% were detected only once. More than 4% of the sample goes to the ten largest clones.

This receptor was obtained from a man between 40 and 49 years old with acute or convalescent COVID-19. Sequenced: peripheral blood. The rearrangement joined TRBV27 to TRBJ1-1, with 10 bases matching TRBD1. The DNA sequence reads TGTGCCGCCGGGGGACAGGGGAAGGTCCCTGAAGCTTTCTTT. It encodes CAAGGQGKVPEAFF.